This is a list of T cell receptor beta chains from one sample in a study of regulatory T cells in long-lasting Graves disease. TCRdb recomputed calls from the multiplex PCR reads with MiXCR, one row per CDR3 protein. The sample has about half a million distinct CDR3 sequences, around 11% seen once. The data were also submitted as part of a second study, on T cells in Graves' hyperthyroidism and ophthalmopathy.

The specimen was peripheral blood mononuclear cells (PBMCs), collected at new diagnosis, from a patient treated with antithyroid drugs. The receptors were gathered from a woman under 40 with Graves disease. Both conserved end residues are part of each CDR3.

V	J	CDR3
TRBV28	TRBJ2-5	CASSFLETGHQETQYF
TRBV19	TRBJ2-5	CASSIGGLAMETQYF
TRBV20-1	TRBJ2-7	CSVRQSYEQYF
TRBV27	TRBJ2-7	CASSLGREVHEQYF
TRBV28	TRBJ1-4	CASSSGTNEKLFF
TRBV27	TRBJ2-7	CASSQGLYDSYEQYF
TRBV30	TRBJ2-3	CAWRTGLWGTDTQYF
TRBV7-8	TRBJ2-3	CASRGGNAADTQYF
TRBV5-1	TRBJ2-7	CASSLDRSPSYEQYF
TRBV7-2	TRBJ2-3	CASSLLPVLAGFSTDTQYF
TRBV6-2/TRBV6-3	TRBJ2-2	CASSYPWNTGELFF
TRBV19	TRBJ1-2	CARVARLSGYTF
TRBV3-1	TRBJ2-3	CASSQGPPGATDTQYF
TRBV5-1	TRBJ2-2	CASSLTSGLEHTGELFF
TRBV18	TRBJ1-4	CASSDRGLGEKLFF
TRBV6-1	TRBJ2-1	CASSGGAEIYNEQFF
TRBV24-1	TRBJ2-1	CATSDPRQGLSYNEQFF
TRBV28	TRBJ2-1	CASSLVQGARNEQFF
TRBV20-1	TRBJ1-5	CSARIGAWGPQHF
TRBV7-2	TRBJ2-3	CASSPSQRGIIGTQYF
TRBV12-3/TRBV12-4	TRBJ1-1	CATEDPVRRGTEAFF
TRBV7-9	TRBJ1-4	CASREDTGRGEKLFF
TRBV20-1	TRBJ2-7	CSGDGLASDEQYF
TRBV6-5	TRBJ1-3	CASSYSSPGWDSGNTIYF
TRBV3-1	TRBJ1-2	CASSTLGVDYGYTF
TRBV6-2/TRBV6-3	TRBJ1-1	CASSYSIGRDLNTEAFF
TRBV25-1	TRBJ1-3	CASSESTGAGNTIYF
TRBV19	TRBJ2-1	CASNWGLAGESEQFF
TRBV20-1	TRBJ2-1	CSGVGSSSYNEQFF
TRBV15	TRBJ2-1	CATSREDRGYNEQFF
TRBV30	TRBJ2-2	CAWSYSGTGELFF
TRBV12-3/TRBV12-4	TRBJ2-2	CASSFPSGRNTGGLFF
TRBV28	TRBJ1-6	CASSQNRGINSPLHF
TRBV5-1	TRBJ2-5	CASSLEVNRGQETQYF